This T cell receptor beta chain was obtained from a study of regulatory T cells in long-lasting Graves disease (dated by TCRdb to about 2021). About the investigation overall: To count as having persistent Graves' disease, a patient had to have received antithyroid drug treatment for over 5 years with TSH receptor autoantibodies remaining persistently positive. Patients with persistent Graves' disease were compared with patients with newly diagnosed Graves' disease using TCR sequencing and RNA sequencing of peripheral blood. The study took place in China and was registered as a clinical trial. A total of around 35 samples underwent TCR sequencing, from roughly 13 patients with persistent Graves' disease and 20 patients with newly diagnosed Graves' disease. Antithyroid drugs had been taken for roughly 10 years on average by persistent Graves' disease patients in the clinical cohort.

General findings and caveats noted by the study authors: As a limitation, the authors acknowledged that the small sample size may reduce accuracy. Lower TCR Shannon entropy and fewer highly expanded clones were observed in persistent Graves' disease patients than in newly diagnosed patients, which suggested clonal expansion. Persistent patients shared more public clonotypes among themselves (approximately 2,500) than newly diagnosed patients did (approximately 870). Sequencing and analysis were limited to the TCR beta chain. Persistent disease showed preferential use of TRBV28, TRBJ1-2 and TRBJ2-5, whereas newly diagnosed disease favored TRBV20-1 and TRBJ2-1. Peripheral blood alone was examined, since thyroid tissue, which constituted the primary lesion, could not be accessed.

Interpreted using the paper, the time point label stands for: persistent/refractory GD, antithyroid drugs over 5 years with positive TRAb. For both TCR sequencing and RNA sequencing, RNA was extracted from PBMCs in TRIzol. Graves' disease was diagnosed according to American Thyroid Association guidelines. The patients came from an endocrinology department in Xi'an, China. From each patient, about 8.9 milliliters of peripheral blood was collected into an EDTA anticoagulant tube. Ficoll Paque Plus density gradient separation was used to isolate PBMCs, and no further T cell sorting was done. An Agilent 2100 Bioanalyzer and agarose gel were used to check RNA quality, while a NanoDrop 2000 measured RNA concentration. This clonotype occurred a few times. It lacks a known antigen. Within one base of it there is no much larger clone, and no base qualities were kept. Library preparation employed multiplex PCR. This sample was sequenced with an Illumina HiSeq 4000. To build TCR beta libraries, CDR3 regions were amplified by Arm-PCR using iRepertoire HTBI primers. Before sequencing, the PCR products went through gel purification. As for the authors' bioinformatics: Gene usage analysis of CDR3 amino acid clonotypes relied on the 60 or so TRBV and around 14 TRBJ segments identified across samples. COPE and FqMerger were used to merge filtered high-quality paired reads into contigs. BLAST was used to align contigs to the IMGT TRBV, TRBD and TRBJ reference genes, and CDR3 was defined following IMGT. Any clonotype with a frequency above 0.1% was classified as a highly expanded clone. Shannon entropy served as the measure of repertoire diversity, while the Gini coefficient captured V-J evenness. Clonotypes shared by more than one individual were considered public. The public reads were reanalyzed by TCRdb: fastp trimming at Q25, MiXCR alignment, in-frame beta chains only. Identical CDR3 proteins give one entry, which carries the most common genes and DNA. TCRdb's processing, not the authors', yielded these V and J calls. The sample records over 450,000 distinct CDR3 sequences, roughly a fifth of which are singletons. Roughly 7.7% of the sample is held by the ten biggest clonotypes.

A distance of 13 bases separates the germline ends of V and J, which lose 5 bases and 9 bases respectively. From the cysteine up to the phenylalanine, the CDR3 has a length of 12 residues. Left in the record is the CDR3 DNA by itself, 36 bases read in frame from the first base. CDR1 and CDR2 were assigned from the germline V gene as MDHEN and SYDVKM. The sample was peripheral blood mononuclear cells (PBMCs), taken when the disease was refractory, from a patient treated with antithyroid drugs. This clonotype originated in a female donor with Graves disease. In this chain, TRBV28 is recombined with TRBJ1-1; no D gene can be assigned with confidence. The DNA sequence is given as TGTGCCAGCAGTCAGACACCGACTAAAGCTTTCTTT. Translation gives CASSQTPTKAFF.